This T cell receptor (beta chain) was observed in a study of CD8+CD57+ T cells in acquired aplastic anemia. Study as a whole: The mean DNA yield obtained from sorted CD4+ and CD8+ cells came to about 3 ug. Healthy donor CD4+ cell samples had a mean of approximately 10 million reads. Study-wide results and caveats: Significant differences in CD8+ Simpson's diversity were not observed between patients and controls. Overlap between patients and controls comprised twenty-nine CD8+ CDR3 sequences.

The CDR3 contains 16 residues. Trimming cost V 7 bases and J 0 bases; bases outside gene matches: 11. Germline V CDR1 and CDR2: WSHSY, SAAADI. Investigators profiled TCR beta VDJ and CDR3 from genomic DNA template. TCRdb ran MiXCR on the reads and lists one entry per CDR3 protein. The table includes more than 100,000 distinct CDR3 sequences, less than 45% detected once. This clonotype was seen a handful of times. Antigen: not known. The chain has TRBV10-2 and TRBJ2-7; 8 bases line up with TRBD1. Sequenced sample: sorted CD4+, CD8+, or CD8+CD57+ T cells (not recorded which) from PBMCs. The TCR sequence derives from a human donor in good health, serving as a control. CDR3 sequence reads: CASNGDGTGHSYEQYF. DNA of the CDR3: TGCGCCAGCAATGGAGACGGGACAGGCCACTCCTACGAGCAGTACTTC.